This TCR beta chain comes out of a study of shared T cell receptors in the human thymus. TCRdb keeps only in-frame clones here, not all; method: immunoSEQ multiplex PCR. The sample contains hundreds of thousands of clones, approximately 90% of which appear only once. Germline-derived CDR1 and CDR2 are SEHNR and FQNEAQ (reference sequence). Unmatched junction bases numbered 11, after V lost 2 bases and J lost 6 bases. This CDR3 contains 18 residues. This same sample was also taken into another study, of human thymus T cells. This second report adds: Corrective cardiac operations yielded the resected thymus tissue. Across thymic and blood repertoires, the usage of V and J genes appeared to be biased. Related research reported highly overlapping thymic repertoires among unrelated individuals.

The source is a boy less than two years old with a congenital heart defect. The gene calls are TRBV7-9 and TRBJ2-3, with 13 nucleotides matching TRBD2. Source material: thymocytes. The CDR3 protein is CASSLSGTSGKRGDTQYF. CDR3 nucleotide sequence: TGTGCCAGCAGCTTATCTGGGACTAGCGGGAAGAGAGGGGATACGCAGTATTTT.